What follows is one TCR beta chain and its context. The target antigen is unknown. The germline gives CDR1 SGHAT, CDR2 FQNNGV. This CDR3 region has 14 residues. J was trimmed by 6 bases and V by 5 bases; bases with no gene match: 8. Treatment in this sample: about 20 received Ad26.COV2.S at low or high dose, single or two shots; 5 received placebo; per-sample allocation not given. Day 63 after the first injection of vaccine or placebo was the sampling time. As its vector, the vaccine had Ad26, which expressed Wuhan-strain SARS-CoV-2 spike. The repertoire was sequenced with immunoSEQ multiplex PCR; TCRdb's copy has only in-frame clones and lacks some. The sample carries approximately 280,000 clones, around 87% recorded once. This entry belongs to a study of Ad26.COV2.S vaccination and SARS-CoV-2 variants. About the study: Donor was one of the participants in the Ad26.COV2.S arm of the COV1001 trial. By the intramuscular route, Ad26.COV2.S was given once, or twice 56 days apart. Study findings and constraints: Comparable non-spike TCR breadth was observed in vaccine and placebo recipients.

This TCR was recovered from a person between 18 and 59 years old who received the Ad26.COV2.S COVID-19 vaccine or a placebo. Here the sequenced sample was peripheral blood, taken in a trial of Ad26.COV2.S vaccine versus placebo. V is TRBV11-2 and J is TRBJ2-5, with 8 bases that match TRBD2. For the CDR3, the DNA is TGTGCCAGCAGCACCCGGACTAGCAGTCAGACCCAGTACTTC. Translation: CASSTRTSSQTQYF. Combining the CDR3 with reference TRBV11-2 and TRBJ2-5 gives the whole variable domain EAGVAQSPRYKIIEKRQSVAFWCNPISGHATLYWYQQILGQGPKLLIQFQNNGVVDDSQLPKDRFSAERLKGVDSTLKIQPAKLEDSAVYLCASSTRTSSQTQYFGPGTRLLVL.